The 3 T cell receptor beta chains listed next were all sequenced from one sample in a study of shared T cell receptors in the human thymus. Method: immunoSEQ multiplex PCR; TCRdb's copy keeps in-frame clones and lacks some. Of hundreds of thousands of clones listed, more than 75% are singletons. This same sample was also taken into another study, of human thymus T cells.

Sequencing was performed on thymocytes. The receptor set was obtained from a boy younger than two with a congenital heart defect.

Written as DNA, the CDR3 is TGCGCCAGCAGTCACGGGACAGGGGGAACGAACACCGGGGAGCTGTTTTTT. Translated: CASSHGTGGTNTGELFF. V gene TRBV5-1 combines with J gene TRBJ2-2, with 11 positions matching TRBD1. V lost 5 bases to trimming and J lost 0 bases; unmatched junction nucleotides: 6. This CDR3 is built from 17 residues. CDR1 is SGHRS and CDR2 is YFSETQ in the germline V gene.

DNA for the CDR3: TGTGCCAGCAGTCCCCGTGGAGGGAACACCGGGGAGCTGTTTTTT. This translates into CASSPRGGNTGELFF. The chain recombines TRBV28 with TRBJ2-2, with a weak D call TRBD2 (5 bases). From germline, CDR1 is MDHEN and CDR2 SYDVKM. The CDR3 spans 15 residues. The V and J ends lost 5 bases and 1 base respectively, with 11 bases between them.

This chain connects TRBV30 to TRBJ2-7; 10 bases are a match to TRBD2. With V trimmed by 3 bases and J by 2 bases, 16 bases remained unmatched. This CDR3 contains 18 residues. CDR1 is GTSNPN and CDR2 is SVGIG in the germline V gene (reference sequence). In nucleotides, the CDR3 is TGTGCCTGGAGACCAGGGGCTAGCGGGGGAATCAAAACCTACGAGCAGTACTTC. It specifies CAWRPGASGGIKTYEQYF. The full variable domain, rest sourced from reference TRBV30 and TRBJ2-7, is SQTIHQWPATLVQPVGSPLSLECTVEGTSNPNLYWYRQAAGRGLQLLFYSVGIGQISSEVPQNLSASRPQDRQFILSSKKLLLSDSGFYLCAWRPGASGGIKTYEQYFGPGTRLTVT.